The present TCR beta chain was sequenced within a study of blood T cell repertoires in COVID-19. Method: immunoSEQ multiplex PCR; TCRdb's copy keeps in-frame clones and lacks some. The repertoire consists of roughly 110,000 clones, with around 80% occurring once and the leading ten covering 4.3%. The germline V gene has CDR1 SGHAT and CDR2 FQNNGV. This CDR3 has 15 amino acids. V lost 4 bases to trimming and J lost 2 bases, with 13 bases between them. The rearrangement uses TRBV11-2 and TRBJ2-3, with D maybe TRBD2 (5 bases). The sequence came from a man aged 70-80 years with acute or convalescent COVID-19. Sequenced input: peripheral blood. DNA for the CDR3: TGTGCCAGCAGCTCGGCTAGCACCTACACAGATACGCAGTATTTT. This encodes CASSSASTYTDTQYF.